Below, 20 T cell receptor beta chains from the same sample are listed, as sequenced in a study of T cell repertoires in cytomegalovirus infection. TCRdb redid the calling of the reads with MiXCR, one entry per CDR3 protein. The data show tens of thousands of distinct CDR3 sequences, with around 3.8% seen just once and 20% to 25% held by the top ten. Sequencing used PBMCs. The receptor set was obtained from a human donor in good health (CMV status not recorded). Some clones in this sample may be carry-over from other donors' samples.

This clonotype was detected many times. This chain joins TRBV6-6 and TRBJ2-2; 7 nucleotides match TRBD1. With 8 bases clipped from V and 0 bases from J, the junction kept 3 bases outside the gene matches. CDR1 is MNHNY, CDR2 SVGAGI, per germline (reference sequence). The CDR3 is 14 amino acids. The CDR3, as DNA: TGTGCCAGCCGGGACAGAACGAACACCGGGGAGCTGTTTTTT. Protein: CASRDRTNTGELFF.

This clonotype was seen repeatedly, ten times or more. V and J are TRBV7-2 and TRBJ2-5; a possible D gene is TRBD2 (5 bases). Trimming took 6 bases from V and 3 from J, leaving 14 bases between them. This CDR3 spans 14 amino acids. CDR1 is SGHTA, CDR2 FQGNSA, per germline. In DNA, the CDR3 is TGTGCCAGCAGAAGAGGGCCTGGGGAAGAGACCCAGTACTTC. Its translation: CASRRGPGEETQYF.

At least ten counts were recorded for this clonotype. The chain recombines TRBV20-1 with TRBJ1-1; D is perhaps TRBD1 (5 bases). The CDR3 has 15 residues. Trimming removed 3 bases at V and 4 bases at J, with 18 bases between. Germline V gene sequence: CDR1 DFQATT, CDR2 SNEGSKA (reference sequence). CDR3 residues: CSASRQPRPSTEAFF. CDR3 bases: TGCAGTGCTAGCCGACAGCCTAGGCCCAGCACTGAAGCTTTCTTT.

This clonotype was counted ten times or more. The chain uses TRBV6-2 or TRBV6-3 and TRBJ2-7, with 8 nucleotides matching TRBD2. This CDR3 comprises 15 residues. CDR1 and CDR2 from the germline V gene are MNHEY and SVGEGT. The ends lost 10 bases at V and 0 bases at J; junction bases unmatched: 11. The CDR3 spells CATKRDSGVSYEQYF. CDR3 DNA sequence: TGTGCCACAAAACGAGATAGCGGGGTCTCCTACGAGCAGTACTTC.

This clonotype was counted at least ten times. A read error may be the cause here, since a much bigger clone is one base away. V gene TRBV7-7 combines with J gene TRBJ2-7, with TRBD1 identical over 9 bases. This CDR3 region has 13 residues. CDR1 is SSHAT, CDR2 FNYEAQ, per germline (reference sequence). Unmatched junction bases numbered 2, after V lost 5 bases and J lost 3 bases. The DNA of the CDR3 is TGTGCCAGCAGCCGGGACAGGGACTACGAGCAGTACTTC. It encodes CASSRDRDYEQYF.

This clonotype was seen at least ten times. V usage is TRBV7-2 and J usage is TRBJ2-7; no definite D call. V gave up 1 base and J gave up 3 bases, with 10 bases separating them. The CDR3 has 14 amino acids. Per germline, CDR1 SGHTA and CDR2 FQGNSA. CDR3 DNA sequence: TGTGCCAGCAGCTTAGGGGATCTAGGCTACGAGCAGTACTTC. Protein product: CASSLGDLGYEQYF.

This clonotype was seen repeatedly, ten times or more. The gene calls are TRBV2 and TRBJ1-1, with a possible D match to TRBD1 (5 bases). The CDR3 sequence is 12 residues long. CDR1 and CDR2 (germline): SNHLY, FYNNEI. V was cut by 8 bases and J by 3 bases, with 10 bases left in between. DNA for the CDR3: TGTGCCAGCTTTTGGGGGGACACTGAAGCTTTCTTT. Translating gives CASFWGDTEAFF.

This rearrangement joins TRBV7-3 to TRBJ1-5; 7 nucleotides align to TRBD1. Germline loops: CDR1 SGHTA, CDR2 FQGTGA. Unmatched junction bases numbered 7, after V lost 5 bases and J lost 3 bases. CDR3 length equals 15 residues. As DNA, the CDR3 is TGTGCCAGCAGCCTCGGACAGGCGGTCAATCAGCCCCAGCATTTT. Translating it yields CASSLGQAVNQPQHF.

In this sample, this clonotype turned up many times. The rearrangement uses TRBV10-3 and TRBJ1-3; D is unresolved. The CDR3 is 14 amino acids. The germline gives CDR1 ENHRY, CDR2 SYGVKD. Trimming took 5 bases from V and 0 from J, leaving 8 bases between them. CDR3 in DNA: TGTGCCATCAGTAAAGGTCGCTCTGGAAACACCATATATTTT. Translation gives CAISKGRSGNTIYF.

This clonotype was counted at least ten times. V gene TRBV27 combines with J gene TRBJ2-1, with 10 positions matching TRBD2. Germline V gene lookup returns CDR1 MNHEY and CDR2 SMNVEV (reference sequence). This CDR3 contains 14 residues. V was clipped by 6 bases and J by 5 bases; unmatched bases: 4. Here the CDR3 reads CASRRTSGHNEQFF. The CDR3 DNA reads TGTGCCAGCAGGCGGACTAGCGGACACAATGAGCAGTTCTTC.

This clonotype was seen at least ten times. The J gene is TRBJ1-4, the V gene TRBV12-3 or TRBV12-4; D is uncertain. V lost 2 bases and J lost 6, with 7 bases in between. This CDR3 has 13 amino acids. In DNA, the CDR3 is TGTGCCAGCAGTTTAACGGCATATGAAAAACTGTTTTTT. Amino acids: CASSLTAYEKLFF.

This clonotype was detected many times. J is TRBJ1-1 and V is TRBV4-1; D is perhaps TRBD1 (6 bases). The CDR3 sequence is 15 residues long. V lost 0 bases and J 7 bases, leaving 15 bases between the germline ends. Germline V gene sequence: CDR1 MGHRA, CDR2 YSYEKL. The CDR3 DNA reads TGCGCCAGCAGCCAAGATGGGCAGGGGCTGGGTGAAGCTTTCTTT. Translated, it gives CASSQDGQGLGEAFF.

In its sample, this clonotype was seen a few times. The rearrangement uses TRBV6-1 and TRBJ2-5; D may be TRBD2 (5 bases). Germline V gene data show CDR1 as MNHNS and CDR2 as SASEGT. This CDR3 has 14 residues. The V end was cut by 5 bases, the J end by 4 bases, with 14 bases between. In DNA, the CDR3 is TGTGCCAGCAGTCTGAACGGGGTACGAGAGACCCAGTACTTC. Translation gives CASSLNGVRETQYF.

This clonotype has a count of ten or more. The CDR3 sequence: CASSSGAGAGANVLTF. Here the CDR3 DNA reads TGTGCCAGCAGCTCCGGGGCAGGCGCTGGGGCCAACGTCCTGACTTTC. The chain employs TRBV7-6 and TRBJ2-6, with D possibly called TRBD1 or TRBD2 (5 bases each). V dropped 4 bases and J dropped 2 bases, with 12 bases sitting between them. The CDR3 contains 16 residues. From germline, CDR1 is SGHVS and CDR2 FNYEAQ. The full variable domain, in which reference TRBV7-6 and TRBJ2-6 provide the parts outside the CDR3, is GAGVSQSPRYKVTKRGQDVALRCDPISGHVSLYWYRQALGQGPEFLTYFNYEAQQDKSGLPNDRFSAERPEGSISTLTIQRTEQRDSAMYRCASSSGAGAGANVLTFGAGSRLTVL.

In its sample, this clonotype was seen many times. The chain carries TRBV7-2 and TRBJ2-4, with TRBD1 matching 11 bases. V lost 3 bases to trimming and J lost 2 bases; unmatched junction nucleotides: 12. Germline V lookup: CDR1 SGHTA, CDR2 FQGNSA. This CDR3 is built from 19 residues. The chain's CDR3 is CASSLRDRGSDRTKNIQYF. DNA of the CDR3: TGTGCCAGCAGCTTGAGGGACAGGGGGAGTGATCGGACCAAAAACATTCAGTACTTC.

This clonotype was counted ten times or more. The chain uses TRBV6-2 or TRBV6-3 and TRBJ1-4; D gene uncertain. Trimming took off 2 bases at V and 6 bases at J, with 4 bases between the two ends. There are 12 residues in the CDR3. The germline V gene encodes CDR1 MNHEY and CDR2 SVGEGT. The CDR3 DNA follows: TGTGCCAGCAGTTACCGCGATGAAAAACTGTTTTTT. Amino acid sequence: CASSYRDEKLFF.

The table lists this clonotype with many counts. J is TRBJ2-3 and V is TRBV5-1, with D perhaps matching TRBD2 (6 bases). Trimming pared 10 bases from V and 2 bases from J, leaving 23 bases between. Germline CDR1 and CDR2: SGHRS and YFSETQ. This CDR3 is built from 16 residues. As DNA, the CDR3 is TGCGCCTCAGCCTTACGGGAGCAGCGGCCCACAGATACGCAGTATTTT. As protein: CASALREQRPTDTQYF.

This clonotype was detected many times. This chain connects TRBV7-6 to TRBJ1-4; D remains ambiguous. With 2 bases removed from V and 7 bases from J, the gap between germline ends came to 17 bases. CDR3 length: 16 residues. Germline values: CDR1 SGHVS, CDR2 FNYEAQ. CDR3 sequence: CASSLKFGLSGEKLFF. The CDR3, as DNA: TGTGCCAGCAGCTTAAAGTTCGGGCTATCGGGTGAAAAACTGTTTTTT.

The table lists this clonotype with many counts. The chain recombines TRBV7-2 with TRBJ1-6; 7 bases are a match to TRBD1. Trimming at V came to 1 base and at J to 11 bases, leaving 5 bases not matched to a gene. The V gene's germline CDR1 is SGHTA and CDR2 FQGNSA. The length of the CDR3 is 14 residues. The CDR3 is CASSLDRGGTPLHF. The CDR3 bases are TGTGCCAGCAGCTTAGACAGGGGTGGGACACCCCTCCACTTT.

This clonotype turned up a few times. Germline is not matched at one junction end, which may reflect a read error. The chain couples TRBV12-3 or TRBV12-4 to TRBJ1-1, with no clear D. The CDR3 length is 11 residues. CDR3 nucleotides: TGTGCCAGCTCTGGACGGACTGTTGTCTCTTTT. It yields the protein CASSGRTVVSF.